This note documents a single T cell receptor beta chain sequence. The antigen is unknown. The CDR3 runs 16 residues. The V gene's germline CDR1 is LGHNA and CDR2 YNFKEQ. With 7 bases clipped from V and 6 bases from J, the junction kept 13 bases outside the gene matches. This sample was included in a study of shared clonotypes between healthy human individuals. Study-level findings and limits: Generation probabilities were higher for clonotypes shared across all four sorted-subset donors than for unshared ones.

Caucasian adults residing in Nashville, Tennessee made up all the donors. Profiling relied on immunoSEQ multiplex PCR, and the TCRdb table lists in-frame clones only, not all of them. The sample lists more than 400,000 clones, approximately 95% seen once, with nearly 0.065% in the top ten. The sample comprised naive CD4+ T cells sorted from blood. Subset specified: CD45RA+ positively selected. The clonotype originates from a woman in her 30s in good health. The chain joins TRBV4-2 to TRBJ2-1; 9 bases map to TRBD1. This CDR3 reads CASTPGLGQGGNEQFF. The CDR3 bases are TGTGCCAGCACGCCCGGGCTGGGACAGGGAGGCAATGAGCAGTTCTTC.